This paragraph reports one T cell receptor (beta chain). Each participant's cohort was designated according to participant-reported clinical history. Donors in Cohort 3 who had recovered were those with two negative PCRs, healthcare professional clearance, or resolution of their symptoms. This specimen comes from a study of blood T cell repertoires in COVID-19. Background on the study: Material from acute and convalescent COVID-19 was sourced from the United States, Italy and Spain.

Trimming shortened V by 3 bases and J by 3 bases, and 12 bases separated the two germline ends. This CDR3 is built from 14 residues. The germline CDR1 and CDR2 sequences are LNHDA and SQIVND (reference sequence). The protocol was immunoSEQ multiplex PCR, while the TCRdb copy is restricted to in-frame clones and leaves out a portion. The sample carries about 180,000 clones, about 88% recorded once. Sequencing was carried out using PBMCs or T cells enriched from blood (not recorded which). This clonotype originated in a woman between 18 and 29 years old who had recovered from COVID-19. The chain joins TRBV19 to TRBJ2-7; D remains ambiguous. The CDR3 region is CASSMGFHGYEQYF. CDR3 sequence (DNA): TGTGCCAGTAGTATGGGCTTTCACGGCTACGAGCAGTACTTC.